A selection of T cell receptor beta chains follows, all from one sample in a study of CD8+ T cells in alopecia areata. The data were produced by immunoSEQ multiplex PCR, yet TCRdb's version contains in-frame clones alone and is incomplete. Here the sample spans approximately 100,000 clones, about 61% being singletons. Sequenced material: CD8+ T cells sorted from blood, taken between weeks 55 and 65, from a patient treated with tofacitinib. All receptors derive from a human donor with alopecia areata. The CDR3 runs from the conserved cysteine through the conserved F or W. A D gene is named only where the DNA matches it firmly. Only some rows state a clone size, as once, few, many or a class for expanded clones.

>TRBV27|TRBJ1-1|12|TRBD1|few
TGTGCCAGCAGACAGGGGGCCGCTGAAGCTTTCTTT
CASRQGAAEAFF
>TRBV7-2|TRBJ2-7|15|-|many
TGTGCCAGCAGCAGCAGAGATCTCGGGGGCTACGAGCAGTACTTC
CASSSRDLGGYEQYF
>TRBV19|TRBJ1-5|16|TRBD1|-
TGTGCCAGTACGACCTTGGGACAGGGGTCCAATCAGCCCCAGCATTTT
CASTTLGQGSNQPQHF
>TRBV6-1|TRBJ2-1|14|-|few
TGTGCCAGCAGTGAAGTGGTGGATTCGAATGAGCAGTTCTTC
CASSEVVDSNEQFF
>TRBV15|TRBJ2-5|16|TRBD2|-
TGTGCCACTGAAATAACTAGCGGGGGGCTCGTGGGGACCCAGTACTTC
CATEITSGGLVGTQYF
>TRBV7-3|TRBJ1-2|9|-|-
TGTGCCACCAGGGTCGGCTACACCTTC
CATRVGYTF
>TRBV5-1|TRBJ2-2|12|-|few
TGCGCCAGCAGCTTGTCCACCGGGGAGCTGTTTTTT
CASSLSTGELFF
>TRBV29-1|TRBJ2-2|11|-|-
TGCAGCGTTGAATGGGGCGGGGAGCTGTTTTTT
CSVEWGGELFF
>TRBV13|TRBJ2-7|13|-|few
TGTGCCAGCAGAGACCGGGACGCCGACGAGCAGTACTTC
CASRDRDADEQYF
>TRBV15|TRBJ2-3|14|TRBD2|-
TGTGCCACCAGCGCGCGGGAGCCCACAGATACGCAGTATTTT
CATSAREPTDTQYF
>TRBV7-9|TRBJ1-2|14|-|-
TGTGCCAGCAGCTTCCATGGACCCCTCTATGGCTACACCTTC
CASSFHGPLYGYTF
>TRBV2|TRBJ1-1|14|-|few
TGTGCCAGCAGTGGTGCAGGGACCGACACTGAAGCTTTCTTT
CASSGAGTDTEAFF
>TRBV19|TRBJ2-7|14|TRBD2|-
TGTGCCAGTAGTATAGGGGAGGGAGTCTACGAGCAGTACTTC
CASSIGEGVYEQYF
>TRBV5-6|TRBJ2-3|14|-|-
TGTGCCAGCAGCTTCGGGACGGTGAATCAGCCCCAGTATTTT
CASSFGTVNQPQYF
>TRBV7-2|TRBJ2-7|12|-|-
TGTGCCAGCAGCCTTCATAGGGGGGTCGTCGAGTTC
CASSLHRGVVEF
>TRBV7-9|TRBJ2-4|15|-|-
TGTGCCAGCAGCCCTCAGAGTGGGGCCAAAAACATTCAGTACTTC
CASSPQSGAKNIQYF
>TRBV27|TRBJ1-1|13|-|-
TGTGCCAGCAGTTCTTCACTAAACACTGAAGCTTTCTTT
CASSSSLNTEAFF
>TRBV23-1|TRBJ2-2|15|-|-
TGCGCCAGCAGTCAATTTAAAAGACTCGCCGGGGAGCTGTTTTTT
CASSQFKRLAGELFF
>TRBV27|TRBJ2-7|14|TRBD1|-
TGTGCCAGCAGTTTAGGCAGGGGGCCCTACGAGCAGTACTTC
CASSLGRGPYEQYF
>TRBV7-3|TRBJ2-3|13|TRBD1|-
TGTGCCAGCAGCCAGGACAGGATAGATACGCAGTATTTT
CASSQDRIDTQYF
>TRBV5-1|TRBJ2-1|12|TRBD1|-
TGCGCCAGCAGCTGGACAGGGAATGAGCAGTTCTTC
CASSWTGNEQFF
>TRBV19|TRBJ1-2|14|-|few
TGTGCCAGTAGCACTCATCGTAGCGATGGAGGCTACACCTTC
CASSTHRSDGGYTF
>TRBV30|TRBJ2-7|12|-|-
TGTGCCTGGAGTGTGGGTTCCTACGAGCAGTACTTC
CAWSVGSYEQYF
>TRBV7-2|TRBJ1-2|14|-|once
TGTGCCAGCAGCCCCTACGGCTCCGGGCGTGGCTACACCTTC
CASSPYGSGRGYTF
>TRBV4-1|TRBJ2-7|14|-|few
TGCGCCAGCAGCCAAACCGGGTCTTCCTACGAGCAGTACTTC
CASSQTGSSYEQYF
>TRBV7-8|TRBJ2-5|14|-|-
TGTGCCAGCACCAGAACCCTCGGCCAAGAGACCCAGTACTTC
CASTRTLGQETQYF
>TRBV4-1|TRBJ2-3|14|-|-
TGCGCCAGCAGCCAAGACGGGAGCACAGATACGCAGTATTTT
CASSQDGSTDTQYF
>TRBV5-4|TRBJ2-2|15|-|-
TGTGCCAGCAGGTCCTCTTGGGGCAGGACCGGGGAGCTGTTTTTT
CASRSSWGRTGELFF
>TRBV7-9|TRBJ1-1|13|-|-
TGTGCCAGCAGCTCCGGTGGGGACACTGAAGCTTTCTTT
CASSSGGDTEAFF
>TRBV29-1|TRBJ1-4|16|-|many
TGCAGCGTTTGGGGTACAACAGGACCCGATAATGAAAAACTGTTTTTT
CSVWGTTGPDNEKLFF
>TRBV6-5|TRBJ2-7|13|TRBD1|-
TGTGCCAGCATGGGACAGGGGTTCTACGAGCAGTACTTC
CASMGQGFYEQYF
>TRBV5-6|TRBJ1-1|12|-|-
TGTGCCAGCAGTCATGGGGATACTGAAGCTTTCTTT
CASSHGDTEAFF
>TRBV29-1|TRBJ1-2|10|-|-
TGCAGCGTTGAGAGCGGAGGCTACACCTTC
CSVESGGYTF
>TRBV18|TRBJ1-2|15|TRBD1|-
TGTGCCAGCGAACAACGGGGGACAGGGATCTATGGCTACACCTTC
CASEQRGTGIYGYTF
>TRBV29-1|TRBJ2-7|15|TRBD1|-
TGCAGCGTTGAAGAACCGACAGGGGAAGACTACGAGCAGTACTTC
CSVEEPTGEDYEQYF
>TRBV7-3|TRBJ2-3|12|-|-
TGTGCCAGCAGCTTGGGCACAGATACGCAGTATTTT
CASSLGTDTQYF
>TRBV6-5|TRBJ2-2|15|-|-
TGTGCCAGCAGTTTCGGACAGCTGAACACCGGGGAGCTGTTTTTT
CASSFGQLNTGELFF
>TRBV7-9|TRBJ1-2|15|TRBD1|-
TGTGCCAGCAGCTCGTACGGACAGGGAAACTATGGCTACACCTTC
CASSSYGQGNYGYTF
>TRBV15|TRBJ1-6|15|-|-
TGTGCCACCAGCGAACCGGACAGCTATAATTCACCCCTCCACTTT
CATSEPDSYNSPLHF
>TRBV4-1|TRBJ1-2|15|-|-
TGCGCCAGCAGCCAAGTATCTGGGGGAAACTATGGCTACACCTTC
CASSQVSGGNYGYTF